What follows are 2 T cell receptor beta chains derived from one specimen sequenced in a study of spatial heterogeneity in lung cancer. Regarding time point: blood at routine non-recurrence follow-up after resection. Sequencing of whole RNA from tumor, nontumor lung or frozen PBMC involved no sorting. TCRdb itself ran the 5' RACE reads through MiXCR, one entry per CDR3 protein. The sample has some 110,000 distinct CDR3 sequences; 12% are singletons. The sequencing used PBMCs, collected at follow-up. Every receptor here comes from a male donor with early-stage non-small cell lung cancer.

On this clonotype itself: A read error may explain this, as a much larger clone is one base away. DNA for the CDR3: TGTGCCAGCAGCTTCGCCGGCAGGGAGGTGAACACTGAAGCTTTCTTT. This translates into CASSFAGREVNTEAFF. The V and J genes are TRBV11-2 and TRBJ1-1; possible D gene TRBD1, 5 bases. V lost 3 bases and J 0 bases, leaving 14 bases between the germline ends. The CDR3 sequence is 16 residues long. Germline lookup yields CDR1 SGHAT and CDR2 FQNNGV.

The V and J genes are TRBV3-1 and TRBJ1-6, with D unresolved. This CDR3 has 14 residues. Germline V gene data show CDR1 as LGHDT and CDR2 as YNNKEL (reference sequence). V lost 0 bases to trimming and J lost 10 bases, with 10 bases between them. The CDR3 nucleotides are TGTGCCAGCAGCCAAGAAGTGTCGGGGTCACCCCTCCACTTT. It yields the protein CASSQEVSGSPLHF.